The 9 T cell receptor beta chains below come from one sample, sequenced in a study of vaccination and CD4 T cells after COVID-19. Oncomine TCR Beta short-read sequencing was applied to DNA from cultured CD4+ T cells. TCRdb processed the PCR reads anew with MiXCR; each CDR3 protein has one entry. The table shows around 25,000 distinct CDR3 sequences, with 60% occurring only once. Described treatment: roughly ten-day PBMC culture with coronavirus spike peptide pools or control peptides (ViraFEST assay). These receptors' targets are unknown. Sequenced material: CD4+ T cells from blood, cultured in vitro, taken after SARS-CoV-2 vaccination. The source of these receptors is a human donor who received a COVID-19 vaccine.

The V and J genes are TRBV20-1 and TRBJ1-1, with D hard to call. The CDR3 contains 14 residues. Germline CDR1 reads DFQATT; CDR2 reads SNEGSKA (reference sequence). Trimming pared 0 bases from V and 6 bases from J, leaving 14 bases between. CDR3 in DNA: TGCAGTGCTAGAGATCCGGGATCAAAGGCTGAAGCTTTCTTT. Amino acid sequence: CSARDPGSKAEAFF.

V is TRBV19 and J is TRBJ2-5; 7 nucleotides align to TRBD1. Germline lookup yields CDR1 LNHDA and CDR2 SQIVND (reference sequence). After removal of 4 bases from V and 5 bases from J, the junction contained 7 bases not matched to a gene. The CDR3 is made up of 14 amino acids. The CDR3 DNA follows: TGTGCCAGTAGTACGACAGGGCCCTGGGAGACCCAGTACTTC. Encoded protein: CASSTTGPWETQYF.

The V gene is TRBV24-1, the J gene TRBJ2-3; 9 bases match TRBD2. Germline CDR1 is KGHDR and CDR2 is SFDVKD. V lost 4 bases and J lost 6; bases outside the gene matches: 10. This CDR3 region has 16 residues. The CDR3 loop reads CATSDQIAGAGDTQYF. Here the CDR3 DNA reads TGTGCCACCAGTGACCAAATAGCGGGGGCGGGGGATACGCAGTATTTT.

The chain employs TRBV7-8 and TRBJ2-1, with 13 bases fitting TRBD2. V was clipped by 5 bases and J by 8 bases; unmatched bases: 6. Germline values: CDR1 SGHVS, CDR2 FQNEAQ. The CDR3 runs 15 residues. DNA for the CDR3: TGTGCCAGCAGCCCTACTAGCGGGGGGGGAGATGAGCAGTTCTTC. This encodes CASSPTSGGGDEQFF.

The rearrangement uses TRBV24-1 and TRBJ2-4, with 8 bases matching TRBD1. Trimming at V came to 3 bases and at J to 1 base, leaving 7 bases not matched to a gene. Germline V gene lookup returns CDR1 KGHDR and CDR2 SFDVKD. This CDR3 is built from 17 residues. This CDR3 reads CATSDGQGWGAKNIQYF. The CDR3 coding sequence is TGTGCCACCAGTGATGGACAGGGCTGGGGGGCCAAAAACATTCAGTACTTC.

The genes are TRBV6-1 and TRBJ1-1; no firm D call. The CDR3 totals 14 residues. CDR1 MNHNS and CDR2 SASEGT come from the germline V gene. Deletions cut 4 bases from V and 1 base from J, with 10 bases between. This CDR3 reads CASSVMGRNTEAFF. As DNA, the CDR3 is TGTGCCAGCAGTGTTATGGGGAGGAACACTGAAGCTTTCTTT.

By share of the sample, this clonotype is large. The chain is built from TRBV6-1 and TRBJ1-2; tentatively, D is TRBD1 (6 bases). Deletions cut 1 base from V and 7 bases from J, with 13 bases between. CDR1 MNHNS and CDR2 SASEGT come from the germline V gene. The CDR3 runs 14 residues. As DNA, the CDR3 is TGTGCCAGCAGTGAAGGAGTAGGGGGATTTGGCTACACCTTC. Its protein product is CASSEGVGGFGYTF.

This clonotype was recorded a few times. This chain connects TRBV6-5 to TRBJ2-1; D is perhaps TRBD2 (5 bases). Trimming pared 2 bases from V and 8 bases from J, leaving 16 bases between. Germline V lookup: CDR1 MNHEY, CDR2 SVGAGI. The CDR3 runs 15 residues. CDR3 sequence: CASSYNGRSGDEQFF. CDR3 DNA sequence: TGTGCCAGCAGTTACAACGGACGGAGCGGAGATGAGCAGTTCTTC.

This clonotype was counted once. This chain connects TRBV12-5 to TRBJ2-5; D perhaps matches TRBD2 (7 bases). The V gene lost 3 bases and the J gene lost 4 bases, with 12 bases spanning the gap. The V gene's germline CDR1 is LGHNT and CDR2 FRNRAP. The CDR3 runs to 14 residues. DNA of the CDR3: TGTGCTAGTGGTTTTTCGGGGGGCTCAGAGACCCAGTACTTC. It yields the protein CASGFSGGSETQYF.